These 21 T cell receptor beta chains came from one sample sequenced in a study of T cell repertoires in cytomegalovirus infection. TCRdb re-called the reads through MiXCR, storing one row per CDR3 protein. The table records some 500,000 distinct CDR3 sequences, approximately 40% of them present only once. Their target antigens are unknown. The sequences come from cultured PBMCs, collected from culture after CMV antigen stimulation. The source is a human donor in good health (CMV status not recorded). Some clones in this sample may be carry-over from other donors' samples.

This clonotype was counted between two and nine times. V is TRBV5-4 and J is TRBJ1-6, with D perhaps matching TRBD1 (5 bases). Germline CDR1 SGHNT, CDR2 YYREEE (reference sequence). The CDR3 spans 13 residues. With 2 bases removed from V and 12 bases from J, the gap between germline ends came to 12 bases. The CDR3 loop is CASSLRGRRPLHF. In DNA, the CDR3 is TGTGCCAGCAGCTTAAGGGGACGACGACCCCTCCACTTT.

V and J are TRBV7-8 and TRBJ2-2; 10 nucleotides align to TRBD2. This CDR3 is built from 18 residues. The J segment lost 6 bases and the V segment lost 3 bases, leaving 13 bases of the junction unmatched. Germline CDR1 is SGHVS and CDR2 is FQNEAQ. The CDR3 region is CASSLKRDRLAGAGELFF. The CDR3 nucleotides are TGTGCCAGCAGCTTGAAACGGGATCGGCTAGCGGGAGCCGGGGAGCTGTTTTTT.

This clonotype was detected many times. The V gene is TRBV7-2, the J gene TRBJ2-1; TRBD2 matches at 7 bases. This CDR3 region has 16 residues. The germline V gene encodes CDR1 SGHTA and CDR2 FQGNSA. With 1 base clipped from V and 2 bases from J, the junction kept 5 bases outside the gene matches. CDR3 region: CASSLGAGVPYNEQFF. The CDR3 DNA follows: TGTGCCAGCAGCTTAGGGGCGGGAGTCCCCTACAATGAGCAGTTCTTC.

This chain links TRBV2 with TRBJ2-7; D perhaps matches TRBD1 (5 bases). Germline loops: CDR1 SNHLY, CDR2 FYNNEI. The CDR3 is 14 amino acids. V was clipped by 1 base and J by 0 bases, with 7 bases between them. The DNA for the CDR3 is TGTGCCAGCAGTGAAGAGGGGTTCTCCTACGAGCAGTACTTC. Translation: CASSEEGFSYEQYF.

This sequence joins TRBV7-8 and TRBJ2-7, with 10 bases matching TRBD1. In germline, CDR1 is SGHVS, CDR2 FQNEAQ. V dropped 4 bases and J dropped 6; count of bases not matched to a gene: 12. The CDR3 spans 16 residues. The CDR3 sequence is CASSYGLGQGGGEQYF. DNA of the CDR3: TGTGCCAGCAGCTATGGACTCGGACAGGGGGGGGGCGAGCAGTACTTC.

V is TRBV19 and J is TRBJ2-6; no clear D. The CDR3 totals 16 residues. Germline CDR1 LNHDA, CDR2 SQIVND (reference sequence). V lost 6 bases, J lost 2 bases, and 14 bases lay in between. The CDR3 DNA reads TGTGCCAGTAGGTCCTCGAACAGTGCTGGGGCCAACGTCCTGACTTTC. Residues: CASRSSNSAGANVLTF.

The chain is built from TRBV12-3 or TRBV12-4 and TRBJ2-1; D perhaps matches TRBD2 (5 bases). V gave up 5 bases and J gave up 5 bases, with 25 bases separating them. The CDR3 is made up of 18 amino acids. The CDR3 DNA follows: TGTGCCAGCAGTCATCCCGTTAGAGGGCTAGGTGGAGACAATGAGCAGTTCTTC. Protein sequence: CASSHPVRGLGGDNEQFF.

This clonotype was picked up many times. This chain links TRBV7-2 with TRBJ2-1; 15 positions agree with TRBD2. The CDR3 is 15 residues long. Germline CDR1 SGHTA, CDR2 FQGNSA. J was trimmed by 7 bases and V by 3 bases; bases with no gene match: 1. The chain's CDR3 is CASSFGLAGGNEQFF. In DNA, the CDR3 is TGTGCCAGCAGCTTTGGACTAGCGGGAGGGAATGAGCAGTTCTTC.

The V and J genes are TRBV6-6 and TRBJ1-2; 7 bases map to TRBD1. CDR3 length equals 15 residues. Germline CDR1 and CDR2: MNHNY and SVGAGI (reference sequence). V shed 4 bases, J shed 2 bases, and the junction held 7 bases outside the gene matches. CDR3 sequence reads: CASSWDRQGNYGYTF. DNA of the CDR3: TGTGCCAGCAGTTGGGATAGACAGGGCAACTATGGCTACACCTTC.

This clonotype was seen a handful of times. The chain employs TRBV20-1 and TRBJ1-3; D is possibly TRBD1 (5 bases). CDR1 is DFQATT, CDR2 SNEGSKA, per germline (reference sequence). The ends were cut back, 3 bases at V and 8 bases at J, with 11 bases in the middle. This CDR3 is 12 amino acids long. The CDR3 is CSASGGWDTIYF. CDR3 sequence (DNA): TGCAGTGCTAGCGGGGGGTGGGACACCATATATTTT.

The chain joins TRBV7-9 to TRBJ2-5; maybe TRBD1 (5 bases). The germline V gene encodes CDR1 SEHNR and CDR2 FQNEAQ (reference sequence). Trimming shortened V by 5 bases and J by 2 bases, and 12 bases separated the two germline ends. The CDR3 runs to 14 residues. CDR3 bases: TGTGCCAGCAGCCAAGGGGTAGGGCAAGAGACCCAGTACTTC. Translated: CASSQGVGQETQYF.

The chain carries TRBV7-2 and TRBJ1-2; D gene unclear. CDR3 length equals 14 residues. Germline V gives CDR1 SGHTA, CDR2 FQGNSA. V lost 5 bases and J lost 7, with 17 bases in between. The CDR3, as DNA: TGTGCCAGCAGCGATGACGGGCGGGCTATTGGCTACACCTTC. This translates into CASSDDGRAIGYTF.

The CDR3 coding sequence is TGTGCCAGCAGTTTGTCTACAGGGTTTCATCAGCCCCAGCATTTT. Its protein product is CASSLSTGFHQPQHF. The V gene is TRBV28, the J gene TRBJ1-5; D might be TRBD1 (6 bases). V lost 3 bases and J 5 bases, leaving 14 bases between the germline ends. The CDR3 runs 15 residues. Looked up from germline, CDR1 is MDHEN and CDR2 is SYDVKM.

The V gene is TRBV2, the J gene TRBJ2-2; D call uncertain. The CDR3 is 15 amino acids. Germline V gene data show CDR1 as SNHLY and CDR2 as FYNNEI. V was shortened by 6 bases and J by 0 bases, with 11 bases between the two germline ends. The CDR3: CASRRSSANTGELFF. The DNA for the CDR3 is TGTGCCAGCAGGAGAAGTTCAGCGAACACCGGGGAGCTGTTTTTT.

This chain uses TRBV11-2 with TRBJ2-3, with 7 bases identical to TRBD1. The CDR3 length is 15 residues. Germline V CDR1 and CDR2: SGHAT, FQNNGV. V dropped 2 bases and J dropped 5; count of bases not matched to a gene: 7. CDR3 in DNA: TGTGCCAGCAGCTTACACGGGACAGAAGAAGATACGCAGTATTTT. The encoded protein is CASSLHGTEEDTQYF.

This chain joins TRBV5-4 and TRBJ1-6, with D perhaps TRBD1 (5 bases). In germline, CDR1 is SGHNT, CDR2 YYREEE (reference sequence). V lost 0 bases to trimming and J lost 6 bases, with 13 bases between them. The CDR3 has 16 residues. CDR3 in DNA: TGTGCCAGCAGCTTGGCCGGGGCAGGGCTTAATTCACCCCTCCACTTT. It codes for CASSLAGAGLNSPLHF. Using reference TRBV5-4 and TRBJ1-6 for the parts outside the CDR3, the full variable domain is ETGVTQSPTHLIKTRGQQVTLRCSSQSGHNTVSWYQQALGQGPQFIFQYYREEENGRGNFPPRFSGLQFPNYSSELNVNALELDDSALYLCASSLAGAGLNSPLHFGNGTRLTVT.

The DNA of the CDR3 is TGTGCCAGCAGCTTAACTAGCGGGGGAAACAATGAGCAGTTCTTC. It specifies CASSLTSGGNNEQFF. This rearrangement joins TRBV7-2 to TRBJ2-1; 11 bases map to TRBD2. The CDR3 covers 15 residues. The V segment lost 2 bases and the J segment 5 bases; nucleotides outside the gene matches: 2. Germline V CDR1 and CDR2: SGHTA, FQGNSA.

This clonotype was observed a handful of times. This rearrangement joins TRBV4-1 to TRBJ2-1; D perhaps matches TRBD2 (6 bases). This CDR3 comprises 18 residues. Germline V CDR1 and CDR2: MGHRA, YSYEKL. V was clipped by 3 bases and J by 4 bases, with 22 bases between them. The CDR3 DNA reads TGCGCCAGCAGCCAGTTATTGGTGCTAGCGCAGATATACAATGAGCAGTTCTTC. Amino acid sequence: CASSQLLVLAQIYNEQFF.

CDR3 in amino acids: CASSLASGSPPSALHF. The CDR3, as DNA: TGTGCCAGCAGCTTAGCCTCCGGGTCGCCCCCTTCGGCCCTCCACTTT. This chain links TRBV7-2 with TRBJ1-6; D unclear. With 0 bases removed from V and 14 bases from J, the gap between germline ends came to 20 bases. The CDR3 runs to 16 residues. Germline CDR1 reads SGHTA; CDR2 reads FQGNSA.

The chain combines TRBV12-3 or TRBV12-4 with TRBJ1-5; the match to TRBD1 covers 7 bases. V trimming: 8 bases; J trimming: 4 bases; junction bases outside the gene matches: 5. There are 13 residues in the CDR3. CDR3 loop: CASGRGRNQPQHF. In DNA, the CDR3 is TGTGCCAGCGGTAGGGGGCGAAATCAGCCCCAGCATTTT.

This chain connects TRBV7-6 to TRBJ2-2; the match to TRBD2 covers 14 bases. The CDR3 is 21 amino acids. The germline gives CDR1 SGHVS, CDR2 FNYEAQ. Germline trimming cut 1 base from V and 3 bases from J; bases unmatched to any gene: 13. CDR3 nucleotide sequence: TGTGCCAGCAGCTTAGTCCCTCCGGGACTAGCGGGAGAAAGGGACACCGGGGAGCTGTTTTTT. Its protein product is CASSLVPPGLAGERDTGELFF.